What follows is one T cell receptor (beta chain) and its context. Each patient presented with locally advanced or metastatic urothelial carcinoma. There were between 1 and 8 samples from each patient, taken pretreatment and on-treatment. V lost 4 bases and J lost 6, with 18 bases in between. This CDR3 has 14 amino acids. The germline gives CDR1 SQVTM, CDR2 ANQGSEA. The data are from a study of PD-L1 blockade in urothelial cancer. Data came from immunoSEQ multiplex PCR; TCRdb stores just in-frame clones and leaves some out. The profile shows about 74,000 clones, approximately 81% of them singletons. The V call is TRBV29-1, the J call TRBJ1-1; D not certain. The TCR originated in a man between 65 and 85 years old with urothelial cancer. The starting material was PBMCs, obtained around atezolizumab (anti-PD-L1) treatment. The CDR3 protein is CSVGEARKRAEAFF. CDR3 DNA sequence: TGCAGCGTTGGAGAGGCGCGGAAGAGGGCTGAAGCTTTCTTT.